The 10 T cell receptor beta chains in this list originate from one sample, sequenced in a study of blood T cell repertoires in COVID-19. Measured with immunoSEQ multiplex PCR; TCRdb has only the in-frame clones, and not every one. The table has about 190,000 clones, 90% seen once. The material sequenced was peripheral blood. These receptors were collected from a man aged 50 to 59 with acute or convalescent COVID-19.

The gene calls are TRBV6-1 and TRBJ1-1, with 10 bases that match TRBD1. The CDR3 consists of 13 residues. Germline V gene data show CDR1 as MNHNS and CDR2 as SASEGT. The V and J ends lost 3 bases and 10 bases, in that order; junction bases with no gene match: 5. CDR3 DNA: TGTGCCAGCAGTGAGGCGACAGGGGGCGCAGCTTTCTTT. Encoded protein: CASSEATGGAAFF.

CDR3 residues: CASSWSTGVDSPLHF. CDR3 nucleotides: TGTGCCAGCAGCTGGTCTACAGGGGTGGATTCACCCCTCCACTTT. The V and J genes are TRBV9 and TRBJ1-6; TRBD1 aligns across 7 bases. The germline CDR1 and CDR2 sequences are SGDLS and YYNGEE. J gave up 8 bases and V 4 bases, and 9 bases lay outside the gene matches. The CDR3 covers 15 residues.

V and J are TRBV7-9 and TRBJ1-1; 9 bases line up with TRBD1. J lost 6 bases, V lost 5 bases, and 4 bases had no gene match. This CDR3 spans 13 amino acids. The germline V gene encodes CDR1 SEHNR and CDR2 FQNEAQ (reference sequence). Here the CDR3 reads CASSQQGAAEAFF. The CDR3 nucleotides are TGTGCCAGCAGCCAACAGGGGGCAGCTGAAGCTTTCTTT.

The chain links TRBV27 to TRBJ2-7; no firm D call. The CDR3 sequence is 16 residues long. Between the trimmed V and J ends, which lost 7 bases and 3 bases, there was a span of 22 bases. Germline V lookup: CDR1 MNHEY, CDR2 SMNVEV (reference sequence). The CDR3 DNA follows: TGTGCCAGCACCCCCCGGGTCCATGCTGGCAACTACGAGCAGTACTTC. This encodes CASTPRVHAGNYEQYF.

This chain joins TRBV11-3 and TRBJ2-1; TRBD1 or TRBD2 may be the D gene (9 bases each). CDR1 and CDR2 (germline): SGHNT, YENEEA. V was trimmed by 5 bases and J by 2 bases, leaving 25 bases between them. The CDR3 is 19 amino acids. The CDR3 protein is CASSPGTGWREGPYNEQFF. The CDR3 DNA follows: TGTGCCAGCAGCCCTGGGACAGGGTGGCGGGAGGGCCCCTACAATGAGCAGTTCTTC. Combining the CDR3 with reference TRBV11-3 and TRBJ2-1 gives the whole variable domain EAGVVQSPRYKIIEKKQPVAFWCNPISGHNTLYWYLQNLGQGPELLIRYENEEAVDDSQLPKDRFSAERLKGVDSTLKIQPAELGDSAVYLCASSPGTGWREGPYNEQFFGPGTRLTVL.

In its sample, this clone was seen a few times. The chain couples TRBV5-3 to TRBJ2-3, with TRBD2 matching 10 bases. Being an ORF, TRBV5-3 has a function that is uncertain. The V and J ends lost 0 bases and 4 bases, in that order; junction bases with no gene match: 5. CDR3 size: 16 residues. The CDR3 here is CARSLVLLAGADTQYF. The CDR3 DNA follows: TGTGCCAGAAGCTTGGTTTTGCTAGCGGGAGCAGATACGCAGTATTTT.

This chain joins TRBV7-2 and TRBJ2-5; D ambiguous. Germline CDR1 and CDR2: SGHTA and FQGNSA. The length of the CDR3 is 12 residues. Trimming removed 1 base from V and 9 bases from J, with 9 bases in between. CDR3 residues: CASSLVKWPQYF. The CDR3 DNA reads TGTGCCAGCAGCTTAGTTAAGTGGCCCCAGTACTTC.

V is TRBV5-6 and J is TRBJ2-1, with 9 bases aligning to TRBD1. V was clipped by 2 bases and J by 5 bases; unmatched bases: 5. Germline V gene sequence: CDR1 SGHDT, CDR2 YYEEEE. There are 15 residues in the CDR3. CDR3 nucleotides: TGTGCCAGCAGCTTTACGGGACAGGGAAACAATGAGCAGTTCTTC. Encoded protein: CASSFTGQGNNEQFF.

The V and J genes are TRBV27 and TRBJ2-6, with 8 bases lining up with TRBD1. From germline, CDR1 is MNHEY and CDR2 SMNVEV (reference sequence). The V gene end was trimmed by 3 bases and the J gene end by 2 bases; junction bases not matched to a gene: 3. The CDR3 is 16 residues long. The CDR3 DNA follows: TGTGCCAGCAGTTTTTCGGACAGGGCTGGGGCCAACGTCCTGACTTTC. Translated: CASSFSDRAGANVLTF.

This CDR3 reads CASSQVLLAGGLASTDTQYF. DNA for the CDR3: TGTGCCAGCAGCCAAGTCCTCCTAGCGGGAGGCCTAGCTAGCACAGATACGCAGTATTTT. The chain is built from TRBV4-2 and TRBJ2-3; 11 nucleotides match TRBD2. Germline CDR1 reads LGHNA; CDR2 reads YNFKEQ. After removal of 1 base from V and 0 bases from J, the junction contained 12 bases not matched to a gene. CDR3 length: 20 amino acids.